A selection of T cell receptor beta chains follows, all from one sample in a study of blood T cells in healthy people across ages. TCRdb independently ran MiXCR on the 5' RACE reads; one entry per CDR3 protein. The data contain approximately 820,000 distinct CDR3 sequences, approximately 48% of them singletons. Sequenced input: blood. The receptors come from a man between 60 and 75 years old in good health. Both conserved end residues are part of each CDR3. Fields, in order: V gene, clone size, D gene, J gene, CDR3 DNA, CDR3 protein. A D gene is named only where the DNA matches it firmly. Size values are once, few and many counts, or a class for expanded clones, and some rows have none.

TRBV27	-	-	TRBJ1-6	TGTGCCAGCAGTTTCGGGGTTAACAATTCACCCCTCCACTTT	CASSFGVNNSPLHF
TRBV12-3/TRBV12-4	-	TRBD2	TRBJ2-7	TGTGCCAGCAGTCAGAAGCGGGGGGGGCCGTACGAGCAGTACTTC	CASSQKRGGPYEQYF
TRBV7-2	once	TRBD1	TRBJ2-5	TGTGCCAGCAGCTTAGTGGGGACAGGCACAAATGAGCAGTACTTC	CASSLVGTGTNEQYF
TRBV7-9	many	-	TRBJ2-4	TGTGCCAGCAGCTCGTGGACAGCGCAATTCCAGGGCATTCAGTACTTC	CASSSWTAQFQGIQYF
TRBV7-9	few	TRBD1	TRBJ2-7	TGTGCCAGCATGGGACAGGGGGTCCACGAGCAGTACTTC	CASMGQGVHEQYF
TRBV10-1	-	TRBD1	TRBJ2-7	TGCGCCAGCAGTGAGTCGAACAGGGGTGCCTACGAGCAGTACTTC	CASSESNRGAYEQYF
TRBV6-2/TRBV6-3	few	-	TRBJ2-4	TGTGCCAGCAGAAGAAACAGGCCATCTCTAGCCAAAAACATTCAGTACTTC	CASRRNRPSLAKNIQYF
TRBV14	few	TRBD1	TRBJ2-3	TGTGCCAGCAGTCGGGACAGAGCCTCAGATACGCAGTATTTT	CASSRDRASDTQYF
TRBV5-4	-	TRBD1	TRBJ1-2	TGTGCCAGCAGCCGAACAGGGGGCAACTATGGCTACACCTTC	CASSRTGGNYGYTF
TRBV20-1	few	-	TRBJ1-6	TGCAGTGCTCTTAACCCGACCGATCCACCCCTCCACTTT	CSALNPTDPPLHF
TRBV12-3/TRBV12-4	-	-	TRBJ2-7	TGTGCCAGCAGCCAAAGGACAGACTACGAGCAGTACTTC	CASSQRTDYEQYF
TRBV20-1	-	-	TRBJ2-5	TGCAGTGCTAGAGATATATCGCTAGCTCAAGAGACCCAGTACTTC	CSARDISLAQETQYF
TRBV4-1	-	-	TRBJ1-6	TGCGCCAGCAGCCAAGGGGGGGGAAATTCACCCCTCCACTTT	CASSQGGGNSPLHF
TRBV12-3/TRBV12-4	-	TRBD2	TRBJ2-5	TGTGCCGGCAGTTTAGAGGGTAGCGGGGAGGTGGAGACCCAGTACTTC	CAGSLEGSGEVETQYF
TRBV6-6	few	-	TRBJ2-5	TGTGCCAGCAGTCCTCGGGGCGGCTTCCAAGAGACCCAGTACTTC	CASSPRGGFQETQYF
TRBV6-2/TRBV6-3	many	-	TRBJ1-5	TGTGCCAGCAGTTACTCGTTCAGGGTGATTGGCGGCAATCAGCCCCAGCATTTT	CASSYSFRVIGGNQPQHF
TRBV7-2	-	-	TRBJ1-2	TGTGCCAGCAGCTCAGGGAGGGGTGACTATGGCTACACCTTC	CASSSGRGDYGYTF
TRBV6-6	-	TRBD1	TRBJ2-3	TGTGCCAGCAGTAAAAGACAGGGATCAGATACGCAGTATTTT	CASSKRQGSDTQYF
TRBV18	-	-	TRBJ2-2	TGTGCCAGCTCACCAAGGATGGACACCGGGGAGCTGTTTTTT	CASSPRMDTGELFF
TRBV5-1	few	TRBD2	TRBJ2-5	TGCGCCAGCAGCTTTATGCGGGGGGGCCCAGAGACCCAGTACTTC	CASSFMRGGPETQYF
TRBV5-1	once	-	TRBJ1-2	TGCGCCAGCAGTGCCGAGAAGGGGGCTAACTATGGCTACACCTTC	CASSAEKGANYGYTF
TRBV20-1	-	-	TRBJ2-5	TGCAGTGCTCCAGAGAGGGGGGGAACCTACAATGAGCAGTACTTC	CSAPERGGTYNEQYF
TRBV27	-	-	TRBJ2-5	TGTGCCAGCAGTCCCTCAGTAGCGGTACAAGAGACCCAGTACTTC	CASSPSVAVQETQYF
TRBV3-1	-	-	TRBJ1-5	TGTGCCAGCAGCCAAGGGTTCGGTCAGCCCCAGCATTTT	CASSQGFGQPQHF
TRBV9	-	TRBD2	TRBJ2-5	TGTGTCAGCAGCGTAGGGACTAGCGGCCAAGAGACCCAGTACTTC	CVSSVGTSGQETQYF
TRBV9	-	TRBD1	TRBJ2-2	TGTGCCAGCGCCAAGGACGGACAGGGCCACGGGGAGCTGTTTTTT	CASAKDGQGHGELFF
TRBV6-2/TRBV6-3	few	-	TRBJ2-6	TGTGCCAGCAGTTACAGTACACCGCAAGTCCTGACTTTC	CASSYSTPQVLTF
TRBV20-1	few	TRBD2	TRBJ2-5	TGCAGTGCTGTAGCGGGGGGCCAGTTGGACCAGTACTTC	CSAVAGGQLDQYF
TRBV9	once	TRBD2	TRBJ2-7	TGTGCCAGCAGTCTTGGGAGGGAACCAACCTACGAGCAGTACTTC	CASSLGREPTYEQYF
TRBV6-5	few	-	TRBJ2-1	TGTGCCAGTTCGTGGCACCTGGACAATGAGCAGTTCTTC	CASSWHLDNEQFF
TRBV30	-	-	TRBJ2-5	TGTGCCTGGAGTGTACAAGCGGAGACCCAGTACTTC	CAWSVQAETQYF
TRBV6-1	few	TRBD1	TRBJ1-1	TGTGCCAGCAGCGACAGGGGGCTGTTCACTGAAGCTTTCTTT	CASSDRGLFTEAFF
TRBV5-1	-	-	TRBJ2-7	TGCGCCAGCAGCTTGGCCGCGACAGCTTCCTACGAGCAGTACTTC	CASSLAATASYEQYF
TRBV25-1	-	TRBD1	TRBJ2-1	TGTGCCCGCAGTGGTTCCGTAGGACAGGGGTACTCCTACAATGAGCAGTTCTTC	CARSGSVGQGYSYNEQFF
TRBV12-3/TRBV12-4	few	-	TRBJ2-4	TGTGCCAGCAGTTTCAGGGAATCCAAAAACATTCAGTACTTC	CASSFRESKNIQYF
TRBV9	-	-	TRBJ2-5	TGTGCCAGCAGCGTAGGTAGCGCTGAAGAGACCCAGTACTTC	CASSVGSAEETQYF
TRBV20-1	-	TRBD1	TRBJ1-5	TGCAGTGCTAGGTCCGACAGGGGCAATCAGCCCCAGCATTTT	CSARSDRGNQPQHF
TRBV5-1	-	-	TRBJ1-2	TGCGCCAGCAGCTTGGTTGGTGCAGACTATGGCTACACCTTC	CASSLVGADYGYTF
TRBV28	-	-	TRBJ1-4	TGTGCCAGCAGTTTTAGAGAGCTTGAAAAACTGTTTTTT	CASSFRELEKLFF
TRBV7-2	-	-	TRBJ2-4	TGTGCCAGCAGTTTACAAGGGGCAGATACTATGGAGCAGTACTTC	CASSLQGADTMEQYF
TRBV20-1	once	TRBD1	TRBJ1-4	TGCAGTGCTAAGGACAGGGCGTTGGGCGGTGAAAAACTGTTTTTT	CSAKDRALGGEKLFF
TRBV24-1	-	TRBD1	TRBJ2-3	TGTGCCACCAGTGACCCCGGGACAGTAATTAATACGCAGTATTTT	CATSDPGTVINTQYF
TRBV11-1	few	-	TRBJ2-4	TGTGCCAGCAGCTTAGCAGGAACTAATACCAAAAACATTCAGTACTTC	CASSLAGTNTKNIQYF
TRBV7-6	once	-	TRBJ2-1	TGTGCCAGCACCCCCGGCTACGGGGCCAGGGTCAATGAGCAGTTCTTC	CASTPGYGARVNEQFF
TRBV5-1	-	TRBD1	TRBJ1-2	TGCGCCAGCAGCCCGGACAGGGGAGGAGGGGATGGCTACACCTTC	CASSPDRGGGDGYTF
TRBV10-3	few	TRBD1	TRBJ1-6	TGTGCCATCAGTGGGACAGGGGGGTATAATTCACCCCTCCACTTT	CAISGTGGYNSPLHF